One sample yielded the 28 T cell receptor beta chains listed below, sequenced in a study of shared clonotypes between healthy human individuals. The method was immunoSEQ multiplex PCR; TCRdb's version includes in-frame clones alone and lacks a portion of them. The data hold approximately 2.1 million clones, with just over 90% observed a single time. Sequenced input: naive CD4+ T cells from PBMCs. Described subset: CD45RA+ positively selected. The receptors were sampled from a man between 18 and 29 years old in good health. Some clones in this sample may be carry-over from other donors' samples.

The chain couples TRBV6-5 to TRBJ1-2; no clear D gene. The germline V gene has CDR1 MNHEY and CDR2 SVGAGI. Trimming stripped 6 bases from V and 8 bases from J, with 19 bases between. The CDR3 sequence is 14 residues long. Here the CDR3 DNA reads TGTGCCAGCAGACCCCCCGCCCGTCTGGGCGGCTACACCTTC. Translation: CASRPPARLGGYTF.

This chain connects TRBV11-2 to TRBJ2-2; TRBD2 matches at 9 bases. Germline values: CDR1 SGHAT, CDR2 FQNNGV. This CDR3 region has 19 residues. V shed 5 bases and J 7 bases; nucleotides not matched to a gene: 20. The CDR3 loop is CASSPSGASGKFQGGELFF. CDR3 nucleotides: TGTGCCAGCAGCCCATCTGGCGCTAGCGGGAAGTTTCAAGGCGGGGAGCTGTTTTTT.

The chain employs TRBV5-1 and TRBJ2-2; 10 nucleotides align to TRBD2. Germline CDR1 reads SGHRS; CDR2 reads YFSETQ. The CDR3 is made up of 14 amino acids. V lost 2 bases and J lost 15; bases outside the gene matches: 10. The DNA for the CDR3 is TGCGCCAGCAGCTTTCAAGCGGGAGGGCCGGGCTTGTTTTTT. It is translated as CASSFQAGGPGLFF.

The chain is built from TRBV6-1 and TRBJ2-1; 8 bases map to TRBD2. The CDR3 totals 16 residues. Germline lookup yields CDR1 MNHNS and CDR2 SASEGT. V shed 4 bases and J 5 bases; nucleotides not matched to a gene: 10. The CDR3: CASSAQTSGVDNEQFF. The CDR3 nucleotides are TGTGCCAGCAGTGCCCAAACTAGCGGTGTCGACAATGAGCAGTTCTTC.

For this clone: Other nucleotide sequences in the sample specify the same CDR3. V gene TRBV18 combines with J gene TRBJ2-3; D remains unclear. CDR3 size: 12 residues. Trimming pared 1 base from V and 3 bases from J, leaving 2 bases between. CDR1 KGHSH and CDR2 LQKENI come from the germline V gene. CDR3 in DNA: TGTGCCAGCTCACCACGGACAGATACGCAGTATTTT. Its protein product is CASSPRTDTQYF.

CDR3 loop: CASSLTGPTADEQYF. CDR3 coding DNA: TGTGCCAGCAGCTTAACCGGGCCCACCGCGGACGAGCAGTACTTC. V and J are TRBV7-3 and TRBJ2-7; D remains unclear. In germline, CDR1 is SGHTA, CDR2 FQGTGA. V was clipped by 0 bases and J by 5 bases, with 14 bases between them. The CDR3 is 15 residues long.

V gene TRBV28 combines with J gene TRBJ2-5; D is uncertain. Trimming took off 8 bases at V and 5 bases at J, with 12 bases between the two ends. The CDR3 has 12 residues. Germline CDR1 and CDR2: MDHEN and SYDVKM. The CDR3 spells CASARLGETQYF. DNA for the CDR3: TGTGCCAGCGCCCGCTTAGGTGAGACCCAGTACTTC.

The chain employs TRBV30 and TRBJ1-2, with 8 bases fitting TRBD1. Germline CDR1 and CDR2: GTSNPN and SVGIG (reference sequence). CDR3 length: 15 amino acids. The V and J ends lost 4 bases and 5 bases, in that order; junction bases with no gene match: 12. The DNA for the CDR3 is TGTGCCTGGACCGGGGGCAGGGGGCAAGGGTATGGCTACACCTTC. Translating gives CAWTGGRGQGYGYTF.

The V gene is TRBV5-1, the J gene TRBJ2-3; maybe TRBD1 (6 bases). The CDR3 runs to 16 residues. Per the germline V gene, CDR1 is SGHRS and CDR2 is YFSETQ. V lost 0 bases and J lost 2, with 13 bases in between. CDR3 amino acids: CASSLGTAAFTDTQYF. The CDR3 DNA reads TGCGCCAGCAGCTTGGGGACAGCGGCTTTCACAGATACGCAGTATTTT.

J is TRBJ2-4 and V is TRBV2; D unresolved. The CDR3 totals 13 residues. CDR1 and CDR2 from the germline V gene are SNHLY and FYNNEI. Between the trimmed V and J ends, which lost 4 bases and 0 bases, there was a span of 4 bases. The CDR3 reads CASSGGAKNIQYF. DNA of the CDR3: TGTGCCAGCAGTGGGGGAGCCAAAAACATTCAGTACTTC.

The J gene is TRBJ1-3, the V gene TRBV18; tentative D call: TRBD1 (5 bases). This CDR3 spans 16 amino acids. Looked up from germline, CDR1 is KGHSH and CDR2 is LQKENI. Trimming removed 1 base from V and 0 bases from J, with 10 bases in between. The CDR3 reads CASSPQGASSGNTIYF. The CDR3 region has the DNA TGTGCCAGCTCACCACAAGGGGCCTCCTCTGGAAACACCATATATTTT.

The rearrangement links TRBV28 to TRBJ1-5; no firm D call. In germline, CDR1 is MDHEN, CDR2 SYDVKM. V was cut by 3 bases and J by 2 bases, with 11 bases left in between. This CDR3 region has 15 residues. The CDR3 reads CASSFNTHGNQPQHF. CDR3 nucleotide sequence: TGTGCCAGCAGTTTTAATACTCATGGCAATCAGCCCCAGCATTTT.

This clone was found once. The genes are TRBV5-5 and TRBJ2-7, with D perhaps TRBD1 (5 bases). The germline V gene has CDR1 SGHKS and CDR2 YYEKEE (reference sequence). The CDR3 runs to 12 residues. The V end was cut by 5 bases, the J end by 7 bases, with 13 bases between. CDR3 in amino acids: CASSWAPGEQYF. CDR3 nucleotides: TGTGCCAGCAGTTGGGCCCCAGGGGAGCAGTACTTC.

This chain joins TRBV27 and TRBJ2-7; 8 nucleotides line up with TRBD2. The CDR3 has 14 residues. V gave up 4 bases and J gave up 7 bases; unmatched junction bases: 9. Germline loops: CDR1 MNHEY, CDR2 SMNVEV (reference sequence). The CDR3 reads CASSSPAGGREQYF. CDR3 nucleotide sequence: TGTGCCAGCAGTTCCCCGGCAGGCGGGAGGGAGCAGTACTTC.

This sequence joins TRBV5-1 and TRBJ2-5, with a possible D match to TRBD1 (5 bases). The CDR3 extends over 15 amino acids. Deletions cut 4 bases from V and 0 bases from J, with 13 bases between. Germline CDR1 reads SGHRS; CDR2 reads YFSETQ. CDR3 residues: CASSPHQQDQETQYF. DNA for the CDR3: TGCGCCAGCAGCCCACACCAACAGGACCAAGAGACCCAGTACTTC.

In this sample, this clone turned up once. Other DNA sequences in the sample encode the same CDR3. This sequence joins TRBV5-1 and TRBJ2-2; 7 bases are shared with TRBD1. In germline, CDR1 is SGHRS, CDR2 YFSETQ. This CDR3 comprises 15 residues. The ends lost 2 bases at V and 0 bases at J; junction bases unmatched: 1. For the CDR3, the DNA is TGCGCCAGCAGCTTCACAGGGGCGAACACCGGGGAGCTGTTTTTT. Protein product: CASSFTGANTGELFF.

The chain links TRBV18 to TRBJ1-1; no clear D. From germline, CDR1 is KGHSH and CDR2 LQKENI. The CDR3 runs 13 residues. Trimming pared 2 bases from V and 10 bases from J, leaving 14 bases between. The CDR3 is CASSPTSRWPAFF. CDR3 nucleotide sequence: TGTGCCAGCTCACCAACCTCGCGGTGGCCAGCTTTCTTT.

The rearrangement joins TRBV15 to TRBJ1-4; D is perhaps TRBD1 (6 bases). This CDR3 spans 14 amino acids. Germline CDR1 and CDR2: LNHNV and YYDKDF (reference sequence). V lost 4 bases, J lost 6 bases, and 12 bases lay in between. CDR3 bases: TGTGCCACCAGCAAGGGGGGGGTTCATGAAAAACTGTTTTTT. Protein product: CATSKGGVHEKLFF.

The chain employs TRBV19 and TRBJ2-1; 11 bases match TRBD2. With 8 bases clipped from V and 7 bases from J, the junction kept 10 bases outside the gene matches. The CDR3 is made up of 15 amino acids. The germline gives CDR1 LNHDA, CDR2 SQIVND (reference sequence). The CDR3 DNA sequence: TGTGCCAGTCGCCTCCTAGCGGGAGGCTCGAATGAGCAGTTCTTC. Amino acid sequence: CASRLLAGGSNEQFF.

The CDR3 DNA sequence: TGTGCCAGCAGTACTCATAGCGGGGCTAGCACAGATACGCAGTATTTT. Amino acids: CASSTHSGASTDTQYF. The chain is built from TRBV2 and TRBJ2-3, with 8 bases aligning to TRBD2. The V and J ends lost 5 bases and 0 bases, in that order; junction bases with no gene match: 7. The CDR3 sequence is 16 residues long. Germline V gene data show CDR1 as SNHLY and CDR2 as FYNNEI.

J is TRBJ2-5 and V is TRBV10-3, with 12 bases identical to TRBD1. V was pared by 5 bases and J by 5 bases, with 9 bases of the junction left unmatched. Germline V gene data show CDR1 as ENHRY and CDR2 as SYGVKD. The CDR3 is made up of 16 amino acids. CDR3 residues: CAISPGTGGARETQYF. The DNA for the CDR3 is TGTGCCATCAGTCCCGGGACAGGGGGCGCAAGGGAGACCCAGTACTTC.

This clone was observed a single time. The V call is TRBV7-2, the J call TRBJ1-3, with 9 bases matching TRBD1. This CDR3 contains 15 residues. After removal of 3 bases from V and 11 bases from J, the junction contained 11 bases not matched to a gene. Germline CDR1 is SGHTA and CDR2 is FQGNSA. In DNA, the CDR3 is TGTGCCAGCAGCTTCACCGGGACAGGGATTTCCGCCATATATTTT. This encodes CASSFTGTGISAIYF.

This clone has only one observation. The chain combines TRBV7-7 with TRBJ2-6, with D tentatively TRBD1 (6 bases). V lost 1 base, J lost 0 bases, and 16 bases lay in between. The CDR3 totals 19 residues. CDR1 and CDR2 (germline): SSHAT, FNYEAQ (reference sequence). The DNA for the CDR3 is TGTGCCAGCAGCTTAGATCTTGTGACAGGCGTCTCTGGGGCCAACGTCCTGACTTTC. Its translation: CASSLDLVTGVSGANVLTF.

The chain carries TRBV6-6 and TRBJ1-2, with 7 bases identical to TRBD1. The length of the CDR3 is 14 residues. Germline assignment: CDR1 MNHNY and CDR2 SVGAGI (reference sequence). Trimming took 6 bases from V and 4 from J; bases not matched to a gene: 8. Here the CDR3 reads CASRPDRASYGYTF. In nucleotides, the CDR3 is TGTGCCAGCAGACCCGACAGGGCGTCCTATGGCTACACCTTC.

The genes are TRBV18 and TRBJ1-4; possibly TRBD1 for D (6 bases). The CDR3 is made up of 14 amino acids. Trimming left V 4 bases short and J 8 bases short, with 14 bases between. Looked up from germline, CDR1 is KGHSH and CDR2 is LQKENI. As DNA, the CDR3 is TGTGCCAGCTCACAGCAAAGGACAGACGAAAAACTGTTTTTT. It specifies CASSQQRTDEKLFF.

The sample holds one count of this clone. In DNA form, the CDR3 reads TGCGCCAGCAGCCAAGTTTTCGGACAGGGGGCGAGTAGAAGCAATCAGCCCCAGCATTTT. Translation gives CASSQVFGQGASRSNQPQHF. The rearrangement links TRBV4-1 to TRBJ1-5, with 11 nucleotides matching TRBD1. Germline CDR1 reads MGHRA; CDR2 reads YSYEKL. With V trimmed by 1 base and J by 1 base, 12 bases remained unmatched. CDR3 length equals 20 residues.

The chain employs TRBV7-3 and TRBJ1-1; the match to TRBD1 covers 7 bases. This CDR3 has 14 residues. V trimming: 1 base; J trimming: 4 bases; junction bases outside the gene matches: 3. In germline, CDR1 is SGHTA, CDR2 FQGTGA. The CDR3 protein is CASSLRQGGTEAFF. The CDR3, as DNA: TGTGCCAGCAGCTTAAGACAGGGCGGCACTGAAGCTTTCTTT. The full variable domain, with the rest looked up from reference TRBV7-3 and TRBJ1-1, is GAGVSQTPSNKVTEKGKYVELRCDPISGHTALYWYRQSLGQGPEFLIYFQGTGAADDSGLPNDRFFAVRPEGSVSTLKIQRTERGDSAVYLCASSLRQGGTEAFFGQGTRLTVV.

The genes are TRBV28 and TRBJ1-3; D uncertain. CDR1 and CDR2 (germline): MDHEN, SYDVKM. The V end lost 6 bases, the J end lost 4 bases, and 13 bases lay between the germline ends. This CDR3 is built from 14 residues. The CDR3 DNA is TGTGCCAGCAGACCAATGGAAGGCGGAAACACCATATATTTT. Its protein product is CASRPMEGGNTIYF.